These 28 T cell receptor beta chains were sequenced from one sample in a study of shared clonotypes between healthy human individuals. Clones were read by immunoSEQ multiplex PCR, and TCRdb kept only the in-frame ones, dropping some. This table holds about 1.1 million clones, 78% found once. Material: memory CD4+ T cells from PBMCs. Documented subset: CD45RA-negative fraction. The receptors were gathered from a man aged 18 to 30 in good health. Some clones in this sample may be carry-over from other donors' samples.

The genes are TRBV12-5 and TRBJ2-5, with 10 positions matching TRBD2. This CDR3 has 13 amino acids. After removal of 4 bases from V and 5 bases from J, the junction contained 1 base not matched to a gene. Per germline, CDR1 LGHNT and CDR2 FRNRAP. The CDR3 loop reads CASGSSGSETQYF. As DNA, the CDR3 is TGTGCTAGTGGTTCTAGCGGGAGCGAGACCCAGTACTTC.

This clone has only a few counts. This chain's CDR3 is CAWSSAAGGPYEQYF. CDR3 nucleotides: TGTGCCTGGAGTTCAGCAGCGGGAGGGCCCTACGAGCAGTACTTC. J is TRBJ2-7 and V is TRBV30, with 10 bases aligning to TRBD2. The ends lost 2 bases at V and 2 bases at J; junction bases unmatched: 6. The germline V gene has CDR1 GTSNPN and CDR2 SVGIG (reference sequence). This CDR3 is built from 15 residues.

The rearrangement joins TRBV2 to TRBJ2-2; no definite D call. V was shortened by 2 bases and J by 3 bases, with 4 bases between the two germline ends. Per germline, CDR1 SNHLY and CDR2 FYNNEI. The CDR3 sequence is 13 residues long. The CDR3 loop is CASSEQYTGELFF. The CDR3 DNA follows: TGTGCCAGCAGTGAACAGTACACCGGGGAGCTGTTTTTT.

The chain recombines TRBV6-1 with TRBJ2-7; D may correspond to TRBD1 or TRBD2 (5 bases each). The V gene's germline CDR1 is MNHNS and CDR2 SASEGT. Trimming took 2 bases from V and 0 from J, leaving 11 bases between them. The CDR3 is 15 amino acids. Here the CDR3 reads CASSERGRLSYEQYF. CDR3 bases: TGTGCCAGCAGTGAAAGGGGACGTCTCTCCTACGAGCAGTACTTC.

The chain links TRBV11-3 to TRBJ1-5; 7 positions match TRBD1. Germline values: CDR1 SGHNT, CDR2 YENEEA. V gave up 5 bases and J gave up 0 bases; unmatched junction bases: 13. This CDR3 has 18 amino acids. Here the CDR3 DNA reads TGTGCCAGCAGCCCAGAGGGACAGCCGGCCTATAGCAATCAGCCCCAGCATTTT. Translation: CASSPEGQPAYSNQPQHF.

This chain links TRBV4-1 with TRBJ2-7; D possibly corresponds to TRBD2 (6 bases). CDR3 size: 13 residues. V lost 2 bases and J 5 bases, leaving 10 bases between the germline ends. Germline V gene sequence: CDR1 MGHRA, CDR2 YSYEKL. CDR3 residues: CASSQRDFHEQYF. For the CDR3, the DNA is TGCGCCAGCAGCCAAAGGGACTTCCACGAGCAGTACTTC.

J is TRBJ1-3 and V is TRBV2; 8 bases are shared with TRBD1. CDR1 SNHLY and CDR2 FYNNEI come from the germline V gene. V lost 6 bases, J lost 1 base, and 5 bases stayed unmatched. CDR3 length: 15 amino acids. CDR3: CASSPDRVSGNTIYF. The CDR3 DNA is TGTGCCAGCAGCCCGGACAGGGTTTCTGGAAACACCATATATTTT.

The chain combines TRBV2 with TRBJ2-1; D not certain. Germline CDR1 is SNHLY and CDR2 is FYNNEI. Trimming removed 6 bases from V and 4 bases from J, with 7 bases in between. The CDR3 sequence is 12 residues long. The CDR3 spells CASRGTYNEQFF. DNA for the CDR3: TGTGCCAGCAGAGGAACGTACAATGAGCAGTTCTTC.

The chain employs TRBV28 and TRBJ2-1; D perhaps matches TRBD1 (5 bases). This CDR3 is 15 amino acids long. Per the germline V gene, CDR1 is MDHEN and CDR2 is SYDVKM. V lost 7 bases and J 4 bases, leaving 17 bases between the germline ends. CDR3 coding DNA: TGTGCCAGCACCGATAGGGGCCTCGGGTACAATGAGCAGTTCTTC. This sequence encodes CASTDRGLGYNEQFF.

CDR3 region: CAWSLGPEYEQYF. In DNA, the CDR3 is TGTGCCTGGAGTCTGGGCCCCGAATACGAGCAGTACTTC. The V call is TRBV30, the J call TRBJ2-7; no firm D call. In germline, CDR1 is GTSNPN, CDR2 SVGIG (reference sequence). This CDR3 is 13 amino acids long. Trimming stripped 2 bases from V and 4 bases from J, with 12 bases between.

The chain employs TRBV7-2 and TRBJ2-3; unclear D gene. This CDR3 region has 16 residues. CDR1 and CDR2 (germline): SGHTA, FQGNSA. V shed 5 bases and J shed 2 bases, with 17 bases lying between them. The CDR3 loop reads CASSPTLHGPTDTQYF. The CDR3 DNA reads as TGTGCCAGCAGCCCTACCCTCCACGGGCCCACAGATACGCAGTATTTT.

V gene TRBV27 combines with J gene TRBJ2-3; D call uncertain. Germline loops: CDR1 MNHEY, CDR2 SMNVEV (reference sequence). The germline V and J ends were trimmed by 11 bases and 3 bases, with 15 bases remaining between them. This CDR3 spans 13 amino acids. The CDR3 nucleotides are TGTGCCCTCCTCGAGGTTGGTACAGATACGCAGTATTTT. Translation: CALLEVGTDTQYF.

The V gene is TRBV7-3, the J gene TRBJ2-1; D remains unclear. Germline V lookup: CDR1 SGHTA, CDR2 FQGTGA. This CDR3 is 13 amino acids long. Between the trimmed V and J ends, which lost 0 bases and 3 bases, there was a span of 3 bases. The CDR3 loop is CASSLTLYNEQFF. As DNA, the CDR3 is TGTGCCAGCAGCTTAACTCTCTACAATGAGCAGTTCTTC.

The V gene is TRBV6-1, the J gene TRBJ2-7; TRBD1 matches at 8 bases. This CDR3 is built from 14 residues. Germline CDR1 and CDR2: MNHNS and SASEGT. V lost 1 base to trimming and J lost 4 bases; unmatched junction nucleotides: 3. The CDR3 DNA sequence: TGTGCCAGCAGTGAAGGGGGGGACAGGTACGAGCAGTACTTC. It specifies CASSEGGDRYEQYF.

The V gene is TRBV11-3, the J gene TRBJ1-1; no reliable D call. The CDR3 loop spans 14 amino acids. Trimming took 0 bases from V and 2 from J, leaving 7 bases between them. Germline CDR1 and CDR2: SGHNT and YENEEA. CDR3 nucleotides: TGTGCCAGCAGCTTAGAAGGGCAAAACACTGAAGCTTTCTTT. It encodes CASSLEGQNTEAFF.

This chain connects TRBV9 to TRBJ1-2, with D unresolved. V lost 0 bases and J lost 1, with 7 bases in between. Germline V lookup: CDR1 SGDLS, CDR2 YYNGEE. The CDR3 has 14 residues. Here the CDR3 DNA reads TGTGCCAGCAGCGTAGTTGGGAATAACTATGGCTACACCTTC. Amino acid sequence: CASSVVGNNYGYTF.

V usage is TRBV19 and J usage is TRBJ1-5, with D perhaps matching TRBD1 (6 bases). Trimming took 8 bases from V and 4 from J, leaving 18 bases between them. The germline CDR1 and CDR2 sequences are LNHDA and SQIVND (reference sequence). The CDR3 sequence is 15 residues long. The CDR3 nucleotides read TGTGCCAGTGTTTCGGGGGCGAGGTTTAATCAGCCCCAGCATTTT. Protein sequence: CASVSGARFNQPQHF.

This sequence joins TRBV5-1 and TRBJ2-2; 8 positions match TRBD2. In germline, CDR1 is SGHRS, CDR2 YFSETQ. The CDR3 loop spans 17 amino acids. V gave up 7 bases and J gave up 4 bases; unmatched junction bases: 15. Written as DNA, the CDR3 is TGCGCCAGCGCAGTACAGGGAGCGGGAGCGGTCACCGGGGAGCTGTTTTTT. Its protein product is CASAVQGAGAVTGELFF.

The chain is built from TRBV5-6 and TRBJ2-5, with no clear D. Trimming cost V 0 bases and J 7 bases, with 10 bases left between them. CDR1 and CDR2 (germline): SGHDT, YYEEEE. This CDR3 is 13 amino acids long. For the CDR3, the DNA is TGTGCCAGCAGCTTGGGACATTTAGGGACCCAGTACTTC. Its translation: CASSLGHLGTQYF.

The chain employs TRBV4-1 and TRBJ1-4; no definite D call. CDR3 length: 16 residues. From germline, CDR1 is MGHRA and CDR2 YSYEKL. Trimming took off 3 bases at V and 11 bases at J, with 22 bases between the two ends. The CDR3: CASSHQMIPREAKLFF. CDR3 coding DNA: TGCGCCAGCAGCCATCAAATGATCCCTCGCGAGGCGAAACTGTTTTTT.

This clone was seen only once. The J gene is TRBJ2-7, the V gene TRBV7-6; TRBD2 agrees at 11 bases. Germline-derived CDR1 and CDR2 are SGHVS and FNYEAQ. The junction had 2 bases not matched to a gene; V was cut back by 2 bases and J by 2 bases. The CDR3 contains 15 residues. DNA for the CDR3: TGTGCCAGCAGCTTAACGACTAGCGGGGCCTACGAGCAGTACTTC. As protein: CASSLTTSGAYEQYF.

The CDR3 loop reads CASSPPLRSTDTQYF. CDR3 DNA: TGTGCCAGCTCACCACCGCTCCGAAGCACAGATACGCAGTATTTT. The chain links TRBV18 to TRBJ2-3; D is unresolved. The CDR3 consists of 15 residues. Germline V lookup: CDR1 KGHSH, CDR2 LQKENI. V lost 0 bases and J 0 bases, leaving 7 bases between the germline ends.

The chain combines TRBV29-1 with TRBJ2-1, with TRBD2 matching 10 bases. Germline loops: CDR1 SQVTM, CDR2 ANQGSEA. Trimming at V came to 7 bases and at J to 2 bases, leaving 5 bases not matched to a gene. The CDR3 sequence is 14 residues long. CDR3 protein: CSALAGFTYNEQFF. DNA for the CDR3: TGCAGCGCACTAGCGGGATTTACCTACAATGAGCAGTTCTTC.

This clone was observed at least ten times. J is TRBJ2-2 and V is TRBV7-9; 7 positions agree with TRBD2. CDR1 and CDR2 from the germline V gene are SEHNR and FQNEAQ (reference sequence). The CDR3 covers 18 residues. V was clipped by 2 bases and J by 2 bases; unmatched bases: 11. Here the CDR3 reads CASSLSLTGTINTGELFF. The DNA for the CDR3 is TGTGCCAGCAGCTTAAGTTTAACTGGGACTATCAACACCGGGGAGCTGTTTTTT.

The rearrangement uses TRBV11-1 and TRBJ2-7, with TRBD2 matching over 14 bases. Per germline, CDR1 SGHAT and CDR2 FQDESV (reference sequence). Trimming removed 5 bases from V and 5 bases from J; junction bases left unmatched: 8. The CDR3 is 16 amino acids. This CDR3 is CASSPGTSGSRDEQYF. DNA for the CDR3: TGTGCCAGCAGCCCCGGGACTAGCGGGAGTCGGGACGAGCAGTACTTC.

This clone was recorded once. The rearrangement links TRBV27 to TRBJ2-1; 13 nucleotides match TRBD2. Losses at the gene ends were 3 bases for V and 10 bases for J; bases not matched to a gene: 15. The CDR3 covers 18 residues. Germline V gives CDR1 MNHEY, CDR2 SMNVEV (reference sequence). The CDR3 loop reads CASSLLLAGGPRWDEQFF. In nucleotides, the CDR3 is TGTGCCAGCAGTTTGTTACTAGCGGGAGGGCCTCGGTGGGACGAGCAGTTCTTC.

The rearrangement joins TRBV5-6 to TRBJ2-7; a weak D match, TRBD1 (6 bases). CDR3 length: 12 residues. V was pared by 0 bases and J by 10 bases, with 11 bases between. Germline values: CDR1 SGHDT, CDR2 YYEEEE. The CDR3 sequence: CASSLDRARQYF. The CDR3 DNA is TGTGCCAGCAGCTTGGACAGGGCCCGCCAGTACTTC.

This rearrangement joins TRBV5-1 to TRBJ2-6; D might be TRBD2 (6 bases). The CDR3 length is 16 residues. Trimming took off 4 bases at V and 3 bases at J, with 14 bases between the two ends. The germline gives CDR1 SGHRS, CDR2 YFSETQ. The DNA for the CDR3 is TGCGCCAGCAGCGGAGGGGAGAGGGTTGGGGCCAACGTCCTGACTTTC. It codes for CASSGGERVGANVLTF.